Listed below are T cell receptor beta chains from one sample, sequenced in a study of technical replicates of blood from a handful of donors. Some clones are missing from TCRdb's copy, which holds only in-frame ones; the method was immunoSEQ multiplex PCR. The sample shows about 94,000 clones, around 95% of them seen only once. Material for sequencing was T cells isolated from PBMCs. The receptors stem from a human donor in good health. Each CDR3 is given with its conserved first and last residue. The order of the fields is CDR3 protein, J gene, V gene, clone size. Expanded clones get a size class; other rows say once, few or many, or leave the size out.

CASSLQGVGYNEQFF,TRBJ2-1,TRBV6-5,.
CASSSRDLSGYTF,TRBJ1-2,TRBV7-2,.
CSVGGGSSYNEQFF,TRBJ2-1,TRBV29-1,.
CASSQPRGSPGELFF,TRBJ2-2,TRBV4-1,.
CASSYRQGSWQPQHF,TRBJ1-5,TRBV6-5,.
CASSPAQGMNTEAFF,TRBJ1-1,TRBV18,.
CASSKRLAAEHTQYF,TRBJ2-3,TRBV27,.
CASSIDRPLANTGELFF,TRBJ2-2,TRBV7-2,medium-sized
CASSALGTESSYEQYF,TRBJ2-7,TRBV9,.
CASSFRGQETQYF,TRBJ2-5,TRBV7-8,.
CASSGGGHYSGNTIYF,TRBJ1-3,TRBV2,.
CASSRTGYEQYF,TRBJ2-7,TRBV10-1,.
CASIKLEDTGELFF,TRBJ2-2,TRBV19,.
CASSPGAAQETQYF,TRBJ2-5,TRBV5-5,.